This TCR beta chain was documented in a study of T cells in Graves' hyperthyroidism and ophthalmopathy. Amplification yielded TCR beta CDR3 regions, with RNA transcripts as the source. The primer set for the first-round RT-PCR of the TCR CDR3 was HTBI. TCRdb re-called the multiplex PCR reads with MiXCR, one entry per CDR3 protein. The sample includes about half a million distinct CDR3 sequences, about 16% of them seen just once. The germline CDR1 and CDR2 sequences are DFQATT and SNEGSKA (reference sequence). The CDR3 has 16 residues. The V and J ends lost 1 base and 4 bases, in that order; junction bases with no gene match: 5. Individuals with ophthalmopathy presented a Clinical Activity Score of at least 3, a NOSPECS grade of at least 4 and a duration under 3 months. This clonotype was counted ten times or more.

The source is a woman in her 30s with Graves' ophthalmopathy. The rearrangement joins TRBV20-1 to TRBJ2-3, with 13 bases aligning to TRBD2. The sample taken for sequencing was blood. Here the CDR3 reads CSARGGLAGVPDTQYF. CDR3 bases: TGCAGTGCTAGAGGAGGACTAGCGGGAGTCCCAGATACGCAGTATTTT.